These 17 T cell receptor beta chains were sequenced from one sample in a study of cytomegalovirus exposure and HLA in healthy donors. Use of 60 Vbeta and 13 Jbeta primers characterized the PCR. Profiled with immunoSEQ multiplex PCR; TCRdb holds only in-frame clones, not every one. This sample yields approximately 93,000 clones, of which 70% to 85% are seen a single time; about 3.8% belongs to the top ten. The sample was PBMCs. The receptors were gathered from a man aged 50 or older in good health and CMV-seronegative.

This sequence joins TRBV5-1 and TRBJ1-1; D unclear. The germline V and J ends were trimmed by 0 bases and 4 bases, with 13 bases remaining between them. Germline V gives CDR1 SGHRS, CDR2 YFSETQ. The CDR3 consists of 15 residues. CDR3 bases: TGCGCCAGCAGCTTGGATAGGGTTGGAGGCACTGAAGCTTTCTTT. Its protein is CASSLDRVGGTEAFF.

The chain combines TRBV27 with TRBJ2-7, with 9 nucleotides matching TRBD2. The CDR3 contains 20 residues. V dropped 4 bases and J dropped 3; count of bases not matched to a gene: 22. Germline V CDR1 and CDR2: MNHEY, SMNVEV (reference sequence). CDR3 region: CASSSAGGVVRFRSGYEQYF. The CDR3 nucleotides read TGTGCCAGCAGTTCGGCGGGAGGGGTTGTTAGGTTCAGATCGGGCTACGAGCAGTACTTC.

The chain uses TRBV28 and TRBJ2-5; maybe TRBD2 (6 bases). The CDR3 is 15 residues long. V was pared by 7 bases and J by 0 bases, with 15 bases between. The germline V gene has CDR1 MDHEN and CDR2 SYDVKM. The CDR3 DNA sequence: TGTGCCAGCACTGCTGGCCGGGAGAACCAAGAGACCCAGTACTTC. Its translation: CASTAGRENQETQYF.

This clone has just a few counts. As DNA, the CDR3 is TGTGCCAGCAGCCCTGGGACAGGACGCTACGAGCAGTACTTC. It specifies CASSPGTGRYEQYF. The V gene is TRBV6-1, the J gene TRBJ2-7; TRBD1 agrees at 8 bases. Unmatched junction bases numbered 7, after V lost 6 bases and J lost 3 bases. The CDR3 sequence is 14 residues long. Germline loops: CDR1 MNHNS, CDR2 SASEGT.

The rearrangement links TRBV7-2 to TRBJ2-2, with 7 bases fitting TRBD2. V gave up 4 bases and J gave up 3 bases; unmatched junction bases: 5. From germline, CDR1 is SGHTA and CDR2 FQGNSA. The CDR3 is made up of 15 amino acids. The CDR3 sequence is CASSSWGGDTGELFF. The DNA of the CDR3 is TGTGCCAGCAGCTCCTGGGGGGGGGACACCGGGGAGCTGTTTTTT.

The rearrangement joins TRBV7-9 to TRBJ2-1; D possibly corresponds to TRBD2 (5 bases). The CDR3 spans 15 residues. Trimming took 1 base from V and 3 from J, leaving 10 bases between them. The germline CDR1 and CDR2 sequences are SEHNR and FQNEAQ (reference sequence). The DNA of the CDR3 is TGTGCCAGCAGCTTAGGAGGGAGAGTCTACAATGAGCAGTTCTTC. It specifies CASSLGGRVYNEQFF.

About this clone: In the same sample, other DNA sequences code for this CDR3. The chain uses TRBV7-9 and TRBJ2-7; the match to TRBD2 covers 8 bases. V gave up 6 bases and J gave up 4 bases; unmatched junction bases: 5. Germline CDR1 and CDR2: SEHNR and FQNEAQ (reference sequence). The CDR3 has 13 residues. The CDR3 bases are TGTGCCAGCAGTAAGCGGGAGCTGTACGAGCAGTACTTC. This codes for CASSKRELYEQYF.

The V call is TRBV7-9, the J call TRBJ2-7, with 7 bases that match TRBD2. Trimming took 5 bases from V and 0 from J; bases not matched to a gene: 4. CDR1 and CDR2 from the germline V gene are SEHNR and FQNEAQ (reference sequence). This CDR3 comprises 14 residues. The CDR3 DNA reads as TGTGCCAGCAGCCCCCAGCGGGGCTCCTACGAGCAGTACTTC. It is translated as CASSPQRGSYEQYF.

The rearrangement links TRBV11-1 to TRBJ2-1; 10 bases agree with TRBD2. CDR1 and CDR2 (germline): SGHAT, FQDESV (reference sequence). After removal of 5 bases from V and 3 bases from J, the junction contained 7 bases not matched to a gene. The CDR3 extends over 16 amino acids. The CDR3 sequence is CASSPLAGEGYNEQFF. The CDR3 DNA follows: TGTGCCAGCAGCCCCCTAGCGGGAGAGGGCTACAATGAGCAGTTCTTC. Together with reference TRBV11-1 and TRBJ2-1, the CDR3 gives the full variable domain: EAEVAQSPRYKITEKSQAVAFWCDPISGHATLYWYRQILGQGPELLVQFQDESVVDDSQLPKDRFSAERLKGVDSTLKIQPAELGDSAMYLCASSPLAGEGYNEQFFGPGTRLTVL.

J is TRBJ1-1 and V is TRBV28; D remains ambiguous. The germline V gene has CDR1 MDHEN and CDR2 SYDVKM. V was pared by 2 bases and J by 0 bases, with 13 bases between. The CDR3 is made up of 16 amino acids. The CDR3 DNA reads as TGTGCCAGCAGTTTACTCAGTGCTCCGTTGAACACTGAAGCTTTCTTT. This codes for CASSLLSAPLNTEAFF.

The V call is TRBV28, the J call TRBJ2-7; TRBD2 matches at 12 bases. Per the germline V gene, CDR1 is MDHEN and CDR2 is SYDVKM. V lost 4 bases and J lost 0; bases outside the gene matches: 4. The CDR3 extends over 16 amino acids. DNA of the CDR3: TGTGCCAGCAGTTCGCCTAGCGGGAGGGTCTCCTACGAGCAGTACTTC. It specifies CASSSPSGRVSYEQYF.

V gene TRBV28 combines with J gene TRBJ2-2; TRBD1 is a possible D gene (6 bases). The CDR3 is 15 residues long. Deletions cut 8 bases from V and 4 bases from J, with 17 bases between. The V gene's germline CDR1 is MDHEN and CDR2 SYDVKM. Here the CDR3 reads CASRLQGVGTGELFF. The CDR3 DNA sequence: TGTGCCAGCCGTCTACAGGGAGTGGGCACCGGGGAGCTGTTTTTT.

This chain connects TRBV7-9 to TRBJ2-1; 7 nucleotides match TRBD2. V was clipped by 1 base and J by 4 bases; unmatched bases: 10. The germline V gene encodes CDR1 SEHNR and CDR2 FQNEAQ (reference sequence). The CDR3 has 17 amino acids. CDR3 in amino acids: CASSLERQAGSYNEQFF. CDR3 nucleotide sequence: TGTGCCAGCAGCTTAGAACGTCAAGCGGGATCATACAATGAGCAGTTCTTC.

The chain uses TRBV7-2 and TRBJ2-7; 8 positions match TRBD2. The CDR3 is 15 amino acids. Trimming removed 5 bases from V and 2 bases from J; junction bases left unmatched: 8. Germline CDR1 and CDR2: SGHTA and FQGNSA. DNA for the CDR3: TGTGCCAGCAGCACGGGACTAGGTACCGCCTACGAGCAGTACTTC. It is translated as CASSTGLGTAYEQYF. Using reference TRBV7-2 and TRBJ2-7 for the parts outside the CDR3, the full variable domain is GAGVSQSPSNKVTEKGKDVELRCDPISGHTALYWYRQSLGQGLEFLIYFQGNSAPDKSGLPSDRFSAERTGGSVSTLTIQRTQQEDSAVYLCASSTGLGTAYEQYFGPGTRLTVT.

V usage is TRBV19 and J usage is TRBJ2-5; possibly TRBD1 for D (6 bases). Germline CDR1 LNHDA, CDR2 SQIVND (reference sequence). V was shortened by 5 bases and J by 7 bases, with 23 bases between the two germline ends. This CDR3 spans 16 amino acids. CDR3 sequence (DNA): TGTGCCAGTAGTGGGCGGACAGCGCACTCCCAGGGGACCCAGTACTTC. This gives the protein CASSGRTAHSQGTQYF.

The rearrangement links TRBV5-4 to TRBJ2-1; maybe TRBD2 (6 bases). CDR1 is SGHNT, CDR2 YYREEE, per germline (reference sequence). The CDR3 contains 17 residues. V shed 0 bases and J shed 4 bases, with 17 bases lying between them. This CDR3 reads CASSLVTINSGYNEQFF. DNA of the CDR3: TGTGCCAGCAGCTTGGTCACCATAAATAGCGGATACAATGAGCAGTTCTTC. Based on the CDR3 plus reference TRBV5-4 and TRBJ2-1, the full variable domain is ETGVTQSPTHLIKTRGQQVTLRCSSQSGHNTVSWYQQALGQGPQFIFQYYREEENGRGNFPPRFSGLQFPNYSSELNVNALELDDSALYLCASSLVTINSGYNEQFFGPGTRLTVL.

This chain links TRBV7-9 with TRBJ2-7; D is possibly TRBD1 (6 bases). Trimming took off 5 bases at V and 4 bases at J, with 15 bases between the two ends. The CDR3 covers 14 residues. The germline gives CDR1 SEHNR, CDR2 FQNEAQ (reference sequence). The chain's CDR3 is CASSPQGRTYEQYF. The CDR3 nucleotides are TGTGCCAGCAGCCCACAGGGTAGGACTTACGAGCAGTACTTC.